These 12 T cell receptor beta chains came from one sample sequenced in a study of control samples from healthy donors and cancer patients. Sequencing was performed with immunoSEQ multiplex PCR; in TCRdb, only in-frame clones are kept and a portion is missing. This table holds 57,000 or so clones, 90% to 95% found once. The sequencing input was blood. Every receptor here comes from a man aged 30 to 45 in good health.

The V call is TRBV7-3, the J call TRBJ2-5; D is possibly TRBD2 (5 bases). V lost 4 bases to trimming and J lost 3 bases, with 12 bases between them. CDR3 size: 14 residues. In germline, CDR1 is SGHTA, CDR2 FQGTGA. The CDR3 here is CASSSGGGKETQYF. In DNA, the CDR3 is TGTGCCAGCAGCTCAGGAGGCGGAAAAGAGACCCAGTACTTC.

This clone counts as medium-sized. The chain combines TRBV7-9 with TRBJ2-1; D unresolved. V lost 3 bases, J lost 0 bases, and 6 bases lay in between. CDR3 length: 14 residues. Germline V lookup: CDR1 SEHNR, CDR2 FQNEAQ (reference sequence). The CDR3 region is CASSFQASYNEQFF. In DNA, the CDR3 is TGTGCCAGCAGCTTCCAAGCCTCCTACAATGAGCAGTTCTTC.

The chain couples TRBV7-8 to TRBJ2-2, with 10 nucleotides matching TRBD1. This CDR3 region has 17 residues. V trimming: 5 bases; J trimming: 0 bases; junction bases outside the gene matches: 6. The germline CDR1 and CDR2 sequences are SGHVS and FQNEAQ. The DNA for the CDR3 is TGTGCCAGCAGCCTGTCCGGGACAGGGGCGAACACCGGGGAGCTGTTTTTT. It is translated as CASSLSGTGANTGELFF.

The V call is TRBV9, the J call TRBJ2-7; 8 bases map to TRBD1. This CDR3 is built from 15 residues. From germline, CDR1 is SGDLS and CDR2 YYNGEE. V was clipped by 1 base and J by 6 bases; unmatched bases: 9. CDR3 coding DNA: TGTGCCAGCAGCGTAAATTTCGGGACAGGCTCCGAGCAGTACTTC. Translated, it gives CASSVNFGTGSEQYF.

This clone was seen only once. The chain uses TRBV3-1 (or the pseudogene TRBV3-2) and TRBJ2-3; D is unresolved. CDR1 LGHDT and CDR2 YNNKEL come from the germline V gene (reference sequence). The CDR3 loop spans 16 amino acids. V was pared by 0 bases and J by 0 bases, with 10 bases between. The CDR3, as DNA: TGTGCCAGCAGCCAAGATGTGGGTAGTAGCACAGATACGCAGTATTTT. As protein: CASSQDVGSSTDTQYF.

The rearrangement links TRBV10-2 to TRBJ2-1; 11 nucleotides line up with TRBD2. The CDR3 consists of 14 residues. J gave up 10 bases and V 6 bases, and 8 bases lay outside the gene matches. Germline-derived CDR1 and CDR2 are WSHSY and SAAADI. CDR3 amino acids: CASRTSGRGDEQFF. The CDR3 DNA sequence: TGCGCCAGCAGAACTAGCGGGAGAGGTGACGAGCAGTTCTTC.

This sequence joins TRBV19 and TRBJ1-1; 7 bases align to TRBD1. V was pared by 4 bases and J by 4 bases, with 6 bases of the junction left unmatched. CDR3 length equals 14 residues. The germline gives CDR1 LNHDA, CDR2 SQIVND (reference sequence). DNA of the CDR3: TGTGCCAGTAGTAAGGCCAGGGGGGTCACTGAAGCTTTCTTT. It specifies CASSKARGVTEAFF.

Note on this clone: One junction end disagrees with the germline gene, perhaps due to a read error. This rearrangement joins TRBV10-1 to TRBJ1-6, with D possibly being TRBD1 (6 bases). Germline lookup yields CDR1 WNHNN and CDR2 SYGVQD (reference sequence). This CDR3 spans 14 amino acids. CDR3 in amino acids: CAGSETGNNSPLHF. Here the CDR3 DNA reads TGCGCCGGCAGTGAGACAGGAAATAATTCACCCCTCCACTTT.

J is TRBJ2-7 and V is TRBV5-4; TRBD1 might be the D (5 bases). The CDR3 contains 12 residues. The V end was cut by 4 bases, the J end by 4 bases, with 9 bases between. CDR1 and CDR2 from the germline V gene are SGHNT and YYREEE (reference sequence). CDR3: CASSPDSYEQYF. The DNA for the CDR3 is TGTGCCAGCAGCCCTGACAGTTACGAGCAGTACTTC.

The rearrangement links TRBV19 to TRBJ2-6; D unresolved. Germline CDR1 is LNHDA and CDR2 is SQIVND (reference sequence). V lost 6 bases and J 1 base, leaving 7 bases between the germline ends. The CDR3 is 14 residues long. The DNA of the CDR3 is TGTGCCAGTAGCAGCAGTTCTGGGGCCAACGTCCTGACTTTC. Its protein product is CASSSSSGANVLTF.

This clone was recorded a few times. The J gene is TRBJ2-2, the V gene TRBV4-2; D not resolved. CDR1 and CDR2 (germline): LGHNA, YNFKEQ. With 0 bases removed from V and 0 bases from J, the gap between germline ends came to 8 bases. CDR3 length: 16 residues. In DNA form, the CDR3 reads TGTGCCAGCAGCCAAGACCTGCGTTCGAACACCGGGGAGCTGTTTTTT. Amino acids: CASSQDLRSNTGELFF.

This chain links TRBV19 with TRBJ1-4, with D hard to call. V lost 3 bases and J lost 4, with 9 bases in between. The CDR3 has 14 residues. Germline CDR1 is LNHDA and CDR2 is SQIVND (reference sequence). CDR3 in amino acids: CASSIPTVNEKLFF. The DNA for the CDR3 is TGTGCCAGTAGTATTCCAACAGTTAATGAAAAACTGTTTTTT. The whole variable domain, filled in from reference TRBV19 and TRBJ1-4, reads DGGITQSPKYLFRKEGQNVTLSCEQNLNHDAMYWYRQDPGQGLRLIYYSQIVNDFQKGDIAEGYSVSREKKESFPLTVTSAQKNPTAFYLCASSIPTVNEKLFFGSGTQLSVL.